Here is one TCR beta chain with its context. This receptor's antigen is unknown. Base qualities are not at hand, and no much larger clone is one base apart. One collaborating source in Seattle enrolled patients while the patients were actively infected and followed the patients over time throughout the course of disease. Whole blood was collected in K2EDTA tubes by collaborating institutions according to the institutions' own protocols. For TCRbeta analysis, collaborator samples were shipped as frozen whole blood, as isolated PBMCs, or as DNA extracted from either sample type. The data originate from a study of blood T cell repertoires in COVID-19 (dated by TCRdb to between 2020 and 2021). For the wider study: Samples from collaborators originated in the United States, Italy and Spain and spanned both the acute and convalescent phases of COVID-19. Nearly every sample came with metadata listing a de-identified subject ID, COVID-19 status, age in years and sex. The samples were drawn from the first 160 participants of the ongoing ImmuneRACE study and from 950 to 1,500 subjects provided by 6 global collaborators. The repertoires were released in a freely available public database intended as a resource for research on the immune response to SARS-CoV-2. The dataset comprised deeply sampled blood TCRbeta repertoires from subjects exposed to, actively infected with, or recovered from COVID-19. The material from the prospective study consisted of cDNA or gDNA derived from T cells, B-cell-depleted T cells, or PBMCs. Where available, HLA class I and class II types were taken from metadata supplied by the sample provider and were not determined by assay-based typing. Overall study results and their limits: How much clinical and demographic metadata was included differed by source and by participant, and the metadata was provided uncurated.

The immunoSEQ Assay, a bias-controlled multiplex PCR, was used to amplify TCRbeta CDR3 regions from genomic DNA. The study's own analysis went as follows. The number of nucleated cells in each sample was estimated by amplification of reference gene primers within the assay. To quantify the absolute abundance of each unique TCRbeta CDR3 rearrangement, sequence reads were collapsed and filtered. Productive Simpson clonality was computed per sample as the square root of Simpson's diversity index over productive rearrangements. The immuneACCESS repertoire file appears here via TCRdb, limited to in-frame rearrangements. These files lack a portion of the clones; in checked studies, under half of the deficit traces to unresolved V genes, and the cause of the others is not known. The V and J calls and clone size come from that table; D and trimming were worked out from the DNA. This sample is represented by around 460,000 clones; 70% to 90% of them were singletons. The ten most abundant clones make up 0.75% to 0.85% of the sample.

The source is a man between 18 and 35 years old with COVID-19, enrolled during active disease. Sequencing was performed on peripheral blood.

The sequence in DNA is TGTGCCAGCAGCTTAGTGGGACAGATTAACACCGGGGAGCTGTTTTTT. It translates to CASSLVGQINTGELFF. The chain is made from TRBV7-9 and TRBJ2-2, and 7 junction bases match TRBD1. The germline V gene (reference sequence) sets CDR1 to SEHNR and CDR2 to FQNEAQ. There are 16 amino acids in the CDR3, from cysteine to phenylalanine inclusive. Left in the record is the CDR3 DNA by itself, 48 bases read in frame from the first base. V has 1 base trimmed and J has 2 bases trimmed; junction bases matching no gene number 4. With the portions outside the CDR3 filled from the reference TRBV7-9 and TRBJ2-2 genes, the complete variable region becomes DTGVSQNPRHKITKRGQNVTFRCDPISEHNRLYWYRQTLGQGPEFLTYFQNEAQLEKSRLLSDRFSAERPKGSFSTLEIQRTEQGDSAMYLCASSLVGQINTGELFFGEGSRLTVL.